The rows below give T cell receptor beta chains drawn from one sample of a study of blood T cell repertoires in COVID-19. Libraries were prepared by immunoSEQ multiplex PCR; TCRdb keeps only in-frame clonotypes and omits some of them. The sample contains 300,000 or so clones, around four fifths of which appear only once. The specimen was peripheral blood. These receptors originate from a woman between 45 and 65 years old with active or convalescent COVID-19. The conserved cysteine and the conserved F or W are not part of the CDR3 here. The order of the fields is clone size, J gene, V gene, CDR3 protein. Clone size is shown for a subset of rows, as once, few, many or a class of expanded clone.

>.|TRBJ2-7|TRBV27
ASSLRPPGQGDYEQY
>.|TRBJ1-3|TRBV7-3
ASSLKRRGPRRDTIY
>few|TRBJ2-7|TRBV27
ASSLSTSGYEQY
>.|TRBJ1-3|TRBV9
ASSVRGDPSTGNTIY
>.|TRBJ2-7|TRBV6-1
ASSELDRISYEQY
>many|TRBJ1-3|TRBV11-2
ASSHARDSGNTIY
>.|TRBJ1-3|TRBV28
ASTQPKLGNTIY
>few|TRBJ1-4|TRBV24-1
ATSLTGGGEKLF
>once|TRBJ1-1|TRBV19
ASSGPIMGEAF
>.|TRBJ1-2|TRBV7-9
ASTSTGGAYGYT
>.|TRBJ2-1|TRBV29-1
SVEDAGPNNEQF
>.|TRBJ1-6|TRBV6-1
ASSAVPQGANNSPLH
>.|TRBJ2-5|TRBV19
ASSITGRMVSETQY
>once|TRBJ2-2|TRBV19
ASKGQGVTGELF
>.|TRBJ2-1|TRBV7-6
ASSLDLNSYNEQF
>few|TRBJ2-3|TRBV9
ASSVAALAGTDTQY
>.|TRBJ1-1|TRBV5-5
ASSPSGQGADTEAF
>.|TRBJ1-2|TRBV2
ASGTGRDYGYT
>.|TRBJ1-2|TRBV6-6
ASSREGLNYGYT
>once|TRBJ1-1|TRBV30
AWSVAGNTEAF
>.|TRBJ2-4|TRBV5-6
ASSLWGQGIVIQY
>.|TRBJ2-1|TRBV11-2
ASSRWTVNEQF
>.|TRBJ2-1|TRBV29-1
SVGALGTGGYNEQF
>.|TRBJ1-1|TRBV28
ASSLTGENTEAF
>.|TRBJ2-7|TRBV5-1
ASSPSGRAYEQY
>.|TRBJ2-7|TRBV5-4
ASSPNSGEQY
>.|TRBJ1-1|TRBV3-1/TRBV3-2
ASSQQGRVTEAF
>.|TRBJ1-2|TRBV11-3
ASSYSVGIEYGYT